This TCR beta chain was profiled in a study of yellow fever vaccine responses in identical twins. This clonotype was seen only once. TCRdb fed the RT-PCR reads into MiXCR, producing one record per CDR3 protein. The sample consists of 30,000 to 35,000 distinct CDR3 sequences, approximately 54% of them appearing once. V trimming: 7 bases; J trimming: 7 bases; junction bases outside the gene matches: 3. The germline V gene encodes CDR1 SNHLY and CDR2 FYNNEI. CDR3 size: 13 residues. The chain joins TRBV2 to TRBJ2-1; TRBD2 agrees at 11 bases. The receptor was derived from a woman between 18 and 30 years old who received the yellow fever vaccine. Here the sequenced sample was T cells from blood (PBMCs), unsorted or a sorted subset (not recorded which), taken before or after yellow fever vaccination (not recorded which). DNA for the CDR3: TGTGCCAGCATTATAGCGGGGGGGAATGAGCAGTTCTTC. Its translation is CASIIAGGNEQFF. The full variable domain, its missing parts supplied by reference TRBV2 and TRBJ2-1, is EPEVTQTPSHQVTQMGQEVILRCVPISNHLYFYWYRQILGQKVEFLVSFYNNEISEKSEIFDDQFSVERPDGSNFTLKIRSTKLEDSAMYFCASIIAGGNEQFFGPGTRLTVL.